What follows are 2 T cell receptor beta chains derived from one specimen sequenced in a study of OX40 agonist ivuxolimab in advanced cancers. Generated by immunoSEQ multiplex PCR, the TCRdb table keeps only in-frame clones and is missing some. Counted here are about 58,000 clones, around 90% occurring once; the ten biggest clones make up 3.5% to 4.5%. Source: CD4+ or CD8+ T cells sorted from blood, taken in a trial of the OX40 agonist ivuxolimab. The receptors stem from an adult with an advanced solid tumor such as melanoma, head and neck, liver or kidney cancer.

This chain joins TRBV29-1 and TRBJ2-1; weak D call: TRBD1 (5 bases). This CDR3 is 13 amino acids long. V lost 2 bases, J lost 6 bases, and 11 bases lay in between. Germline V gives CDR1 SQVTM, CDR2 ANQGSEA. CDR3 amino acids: CSVENARANEQFF. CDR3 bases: TGCAGCGTTGAAAATGCCAGGGCCAATGAGCAGTTCTTC.

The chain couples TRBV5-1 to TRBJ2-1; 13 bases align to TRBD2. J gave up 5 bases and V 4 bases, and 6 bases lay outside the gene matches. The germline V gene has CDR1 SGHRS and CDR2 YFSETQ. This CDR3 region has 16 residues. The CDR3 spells CASSPGTSGANNEQFF. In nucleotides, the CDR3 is TGCGCCAGCAGCCCCGGGACTAGCGGGGCCAACAATGAGCAGTTCTTC.